The 4 T cell receptor beta chains below were found in one sample sequenced in a study of cytomegalovirus exposure and HLA in healthy donors. A multiplex PCR was run with 60 Vbeta primers and 13 Jbeta primers. The protocol was immunoSEQ multiplex PCR, while the TCRdb copy is restricted to in-frame clones and leaves out a portion. The sample lists hundreds of thousands of clones; approximately 82% were seen once. Sequencing was done on a sample of PBMCs. The receptors here all came from a man aged 18 to 35 in good health and CMV-seronegative.

The chain links TRBV11-2 to TRBJ1-2; tentative D call: TRBD1 (5 bases). The CDR3 has 15 amino acids. Trimming stripped 0 bases from V and 4 bases from J, with 12 bases between. Looked up from germline, CDR1 is SGHAT and CDR2 is FQNNGV. The CDR3 bases are TGTGCCAGCAGCTTAGATGGGGGGGGGTCCTATGGCTACACCTTC. The encoded protein is CASSLDGGGSYGYTF.

This clone was seen only a few times. The chain uses TRBV18 and TRBJ2-7, with 13 bases fitting TRBD2. The J segment lost 6 bases and the V segment lost 5 bases, leaving 10 bases of the junction unmatched. Per the germline V gene, CDR1 is KGHSH and CDR2 is LQKENI. The CDR3 totals 16 residues. The CDR3 loop is CASSSRLAGGAGEQYF. DNA of the CDR3: TGTGCCAGCTCATCACGACTAGCGGGAGGAGCTGGCGAGCAGTACTTC.

The rearrangement joins TRBV30 to TRBJ1-2; TRBD1 might be the D (5 bases). The CDR3 is 15 residues long. V was shortened by 2 bases and J by 0 bases, with 13 bases between the two germline ends. Germline V gene sequence: CDR1 GTSNPN, CDR2 SVGIG (reference sequence). The CDR3 nucleotides read TGTGCCTGGAGTTCCGCGGGGGAGGCTAACTATGGCTACACCTTC. It translates to CAWSSAGEANYGYTF.

This clone was counted a few times. The chain combines TRBV6-1 with TRBJ1-3; no definite D call. CDR1 and CDR2 from the germline V gene are MNHNS and SASEGT. With 2 bases removed from V and 4 bases from J, the gap between germline ends came to 9 bases. This CDR3 region has 14 residues. The CDR3, as DNA: TGTGCCAGCAGTGAACCGAGAAAGGGAAACACCATATATTTT. The encoded protein is CASSEPRKGNTIYF.